These 14 T cell receptor beta chains came from one sample sequenced in a study of T cell responses to AZD1222 COVID-19 vaccine. Sequenced by immunoSEQ multiplex PCR; TCRdb stores in-frame clones only, minus some. Of about 130,000 clones in the sample, roughly 92% were seen once. The material was peripheral blood, obtained 28 days after the second AZD1222 dose. The receptors shown here come from an adult who received the AZD1222 COVID-19 vaccine.

The V gene is TRBV5-3, the J gene TRBJ2-5; D might be TRBD1 (6 bases). TRBV5-3 is recorded as an ORF, its role being uncertain. Trimming shortened V by 3 bases and J by 5 bases, and 11 bases separated the two germline ends. The CDR3 has 13 amino acids. The CDR3 loop reads CARSSDGQETQYF. CDR3 nucleotides: TGTGCCAGAAGCTCCGACGGACAGGAGACCCAGTACTTC.

The chain combines TRBV2 with TRBJ1-4, with a possible D match to TRBD1 (6 bases). Germline V gene sequence: CDR1 SNHLY, CDR2 FYNNEI. V dropped 7 bases and J dropped 7 bases, with 10 bases sitting between them. The CDR3 has 12 residues. In nucleotides, the CDR3 is TGTGCCAGCAAAGGGACACCTGAAAAACTGTTTTTT. It is translated as CASKGTPEKLFF. The full variable domain, in which reference TRBV2 and TRBJ1-4 provide the parts outside the CDR3, is EPEVTQTPSHQVTQMGQEVILRCVPISNHLYFYWYRQILGQKVEFLVSFYNNEISEKSEIFDDQFSVERPDGSNFTLKIRSTKLEDSAMYFCASKGTPEKLFFGSGTQLSVL.

This chain connects TRBV28 to TRBJ2-2; either TRBD1 or TRBD2 may supply D (5 bases each). The CDR3 consists of 14 residues. Germline V gene data show CDR1 as MDHEN and CDR2 as SYDVKM. Trimming removed 6 bases from V and 3 bases from J, with 11 bases in between. The CDR3 loop reads CASRSGTDTGELFF. The CDR3 DNA follows: TGTGCCAGCAGATCCGGGACGGACACCGGGGAGCTGTTTTTT.

The rearrangement links TRBV5-5 to TRBJ2-2; D unresolved. The germline gives CDR1 SGHKS, CDR2 YYEKEE (reference sequence). V lost 0 bases to trimming and J lost 1 base, with 7 bases between them. This CDR3 is built from 15 residues. The CDR3, as DNA: TGTGCCAGCAGCTTGGCGGTCGGGAACACCGGGGAGCTGTTTTTT. It encodes CASSLAVGNTGELFF. The complete variable domain, with remaining parts taken from reference TRBV5-5 and TRBJ2-2, reads DAGVTQSPTHLIKTRGQQVTLRCSPISGHKSVSWYQQVLGQGPQFIFQYYEKEERGRGNFPDRFSARQFPNYSSELNVNALLLGDSALYLCASSLAVGNTGELFFGEGSRLTVL.

This clone appeared once. This chain links TRBV30 with TRBJ1-5; the match to TRBD1 covers 12 bases. CDR3 size: 18 residues. CDR1 is GTSNPN and CDR2 is SVGIG in the germline V gene (reference sequence). The V gene end was trimmed by 0 bases and the J gene end by 1 base; junction bases not matched to a gene: 7. In nucleotides, the CDR3 is TGTGCCTGGAGTGTACCCGGGACAGGGGGCGGAAGCAATCAGCCCCAGCATTTT. Its protein is CAWSVPGTGGGSNQPQHF.

V is TRBV5-1 and J is TRBJ2-2, with D possibly TRBD1 on 5 matching bases. The V end was cut by 7 bases, the J end by 3 bases, with 13 bases between. Per the germline V gene, CDR1 is SGHRS and CDR2 is YFSETQ. CDR3 length: 14 residues. This CDR3 reads CASSRGGDTGELFF. As DNA, the CDR3 is TGCGCCAGCTCTAGGGGCGGAGACACCGGGGAGCTGTTTTTT.

This clone was seen a single time. The V gene is TRBV19, the J gene TRBJ2-1, with 10 bases lining up with TRBD2. The CDR3 runs to 16 residues. With 1 base clipped from V and 7 bases from J, the junction kept 7 bases outside the gene matches. Germline V gives CDR1 LNHDA, CDR2 SQIVND (reference sequence). This CDR3 reads CASSIGLAGVGNEQFF. Here the CDR3 DNA reads TGTGCCAGTAGTATAGGCCTAGCGGGAGTAGGGAATGAGCAGTTCTTC. The full variable domain, with the rest looked up from reference TRBV19 and TRBJ2-1, is DGGITQSPKYLFRKEGQNVTLSCEQNLNHDAMYWYRQDPGQGLRLIYYSQIVNDFQKGDIAEGYSVSREKKESFPLTVTSAQKNPTAFYLCASSIGLAGVGNEQFFGPGTRLTVL.

This rearrangement joins TRBV2 to TRBJ2-2; 7 bases are shared with TRBD1. Germline trimming cut 6 bases from V and 3 bases from J; bases unmatched to any gene: 1. CDR1 SNHLY and CDR2 FYNNEI come from the germline V gene. This CDR3 region has 13 residues. The CDR3 spells CASRTGYTGELFF. For the CDR3, the DNA is TGTGCCAGCAGGACAGGGTACACCGGGGAGCTGTTTTTT.

The chain has TRBV5-5 and TRBJ1-3; no clear D. V lost 3 bases and J 9 bases, leaving 19 bases between the germline ends. Germline CDR1 reads SGHKS; CDR2 reads YYEKEE (reference sequence). CDR3 size: 15 residues. CDR3 protein: CASSSSPTMPLTIYF. CDR3 DNA: TGTGCCAGCAGCTCCAGCCCGACAATGCCACTCACCATATATTTT.

This clone was detected once. CDR3 loop: CASSQDGGAGNEKLFF. In nucleotides, the CDR3 is TGTGCCAGCAGCCAAGATGGGGGGGCGGGTAATGAAAAACTGTTTTTT. The chain couples TRBV4-2 to TRBJ1-4, with D tentatively TRBD1 (6 bases). The ends were cut back, 0 bases at V and 4 bases at J, with 12 bases in the middle. Per germline, CDR1 LGHNA and CDR2 YNFKEQ. The CDR3 contains 16 residues.

This clone is a singleton in its sample. The genes are TRBV15 and TRBJ2-7; TRBD1 aligns across 9 bases. The J segment lost 3 bases and the V segment lost 4 bases, leaving 7 bases of the junction unmatched. CDR3 length: 15 amino acids. CDR1 and CDR2 from the germline V gene are LNHNV and YYDKDF (reference sequence). CDR3 in amino acids: CATSKTGTGIYEQYF. CDR3 nucleotide sequence: TGTGCCACCAGCAAAACCGGGACAGGGATCTACGAGCAGTACTTC. The variable domain in full, with the rest retrieved from reference TRBV15 and TRBJ2-7, is DAMVIQNPRYQVTQFGKPVTLSCSQTLNHNVMYWYQQKSSQAPKLLFHYYDKDFNNEADTPDNFQSRRPNTSFCFLDIRSPGLGDTAMYLCATSKTGTGIYEQYFGPGTRLTVT.

This clone appeared once. The chain is built from TRBV30 and TRBJ1-6, with D uncertain. This CDR3 region has 13 residues. The germline CDR1 and CDR2 sequences are GTSNPN and SVGIG (reference sequence). V was clipped by 3 bases and J by 10 bases, with 13 bases between them. CDR3 sequence reads: CAWRGKGRSPLHF. CDR3 nucleotide sequence: TGTGCCTGGAGGGGGAAAGGGAGATCACCCCTCCACTTT. The full variable domain, completed using reference TRBV30 and TRBJ1-6, is SQTIHQWPATLVQPVGSPLSLECTVEGTSNPNLYWYRQAAGRGLQLLFYSVGIGQISSEVPQNLSASRPQDRQFILSSKKLLLSDSGFYLCAWRGKGRSPLHFGNGTRLTVT.

This rearrangement joins TRBV18 to TRBJ2-1; D is perhaps TRBD1 (5 bases). V gave up 3 bases and J gave up 10 bases, with 10 bases separating them. The CDR3 runs 12 residues. Germline CDR1 reads KGHSH; CDR2 reads LQKENI. CDR3: CASSPRGQEQFF. The CDR3 region has the DNA TGTGCCAGCTCACCCCGCGGACAAGAGCAGTTCTTC.

The rearrangement links TRBV30 to TRBJ1-4; D unresolved. CDR3 length: 11 amino acids. Germline V gene lookup returns CDR1 GTSNPN and CDR2 SVGIG (reference sequence). The germline V and J ends were trimmed by 3 bases and 8 bases, with 7 bases remaining between them. The CDR3 loop is CAWRENEKLFF. DNA for the CDR3: TGTGCCTGGAGGGAGAACGAAAAACTGTTTTTT.